This T cell receptor (beta chain) was recovered during a study of identical twins. Whole-study results and caveats: Where beta out-of-frame sequences were concerned, excess twin sharing was weaker. Zero-insertion results could be subject to partial confounding by invariant MAIT and iNKT cells.

TCRdb reprocessed the 5' RACE reads with MiXCR, giving one entry per CDR3 protein. The profile shows fewer than 250,000 distinct CDR3 sequences, around a tenth of them singletons. This clonotype was seen more than once but under ten times. Its antigen remains unknown. Germline assignment: CDR1 SEHNR and CDR2 FQNEAQ (reference sequence). This CDR3 comprises 15 residues. Trimming took 5 bases from V and 0 from J; bases not matched to a gene: 7. The clonotype comes from a woman aged 18 to 35 in good health. The chain is built from TRBV7-9 and TRBJ2-7, with 7 nucleotides matching TRBD1. The sequenced sample was memory (CD45RO+) T cells sorted from blood. CDR3: CASSDPGGSSYEQYF. DNA of the CDR3: TGTGCCAGCAGCGACCCAGGGGGAAGCTCCTACGAGCAGTACTTC.